What follows are 26 T cell receptor beta chains derived from one specimen sequenced in a study of T cell repertoires in cytomegalovirus infection. MiXCR, applied by TCRdb to the reads, yields one record per CDR3 protein. This table holds fewer than 900,000 distinct CDR3 sequences, 25% to 35% found once. These receptors are not linked to any known antigen. Source: cultured CD8+ T cells from PBMCs, taken from culture after CMV antigen stimulation. These receptors were collected from a human donor in good health (CMV status not recorded). Some clones in this sample may be carry-over from other donors' samples.

The V call is TRBV7-3, the J call TRBJ1-2; 8 positions match TRBD1. Trimming cost V 5 bases and J 5 bases; bases outside gene matches: 7. The CDR3 totals 14 residues. Germline-derived CDR1 and CDR2 are SGHTA and FQGTGA. CDR3 coding DNA: TGTGCCAGCAGCCACGGACAGGGTTTTTATGGCTACACCTTC. Translated, it gives CASSHGQGFYGYTF.

This clonotype has just a few counts. This chain links TRBV7-2 with TRBJ1-5, with D unresolved. The CDR3 runs to 15 residues. Germline V CDR1 and CDR2: SGHTA, FQGNSA. Trimming cost V 5 bases and J 0 bases, with 11 bases left between them. The CDR3 loop is CASSPWAVSNQPQHF. The DNA for the CDR3 is TGTGCCAGCAGCCCCTGGGCAGTTAGCAATCAGCCCCAGCATTTT.

This clonotype was recorded a few times. The chain has TRBV7-8 and TRBJ1-2, with D unclear. V was cut by 5 bases and J by 6 bases, with 19 bases left in between. The CDR3 loop spans 15 amino acids. Germline assignment: CDR1 SGHVS and CDR2 FQNEAQ. For the CDR3, the DNA is TGTGCCAGCAGCCGTGCGCCCGAACGGGCCGATGGCTACACCTTC. The encoded protein is CASSRAPERADGYTF.

The chain combines TRBV6-2 or TRBV6-3 with TRBJ1-5, with 9 nucleotides matching TRBD1. Germline CDR1 is MNHEY and CDR2 is SVGEGT. This CDR3 region has 15 residues. V was clipped by 6 bases and J by 4 bases; unmatched bases: 7. CDR3 protein: CASSGTGLENQPQHF. The CDR3 nucleotides read TGTGCCAGCAGCGGGACAGGGCTAGAGAATCAGCCCCAGCATTTT.

The chain joins TRBV5-1 to TRBJ2-6; a weak D match, TRBD2 (6 bases). This CDR3 contains 16 residues. The ends were cut back, 4 bases at V and 2 bases at J, with 13 bases in the middle. Looked up from germline, CDR1 is SGHRS and CDR2 is YFSETQ. The CDR3 DNA reads as TGCGCCAGCAGCACCCTCGGAGGGCCTGGGGCCAACGTCCTGACTTTC. Translated, it gives CASSTLGGPGANVLTF.

This clonotype was detected only a few times. This sequence joins TRBV6-6 and TRBJ1-1, with D unresolved. This CDR3 region has 13 residues. The ends were cut back, 0 bases at V and 5 bases at J, with 7 bases in the middle. CDR1 and CDR2 (germline): MNHNY, SVGAGI (reference sequence). The DNA for the CDR3 is TGTGCCAGCAGTTACTCGGGGATGACTGAAGCTTTCTTT. This sequence encodes CASSYSGMTEAFF.

This clonotype was seen more than once but under ten times. The chain carries TRBV10-3 and TRBJ1-1; possible D gene TRBD1, 5 bases. The length of the CDR3 is 17 residues. Trimming shortened V by 0 bases and J by 4 bases, and 18 bases separated the two germline ends. CDR1 and CDR2 from the germline V gene are ENHRY and SYGVKD. CDR3 loop: CAISESRGPYKGTEAFF. For the CDR3, the DNA is TGTGCCATCAGTGAGTCAAGGGGCCCCTATAAGGGCACTGAAGCTTTCTTT.

This chain uses TRBV12-3 or TRBV12-4 with TRBJ2-7; D may be TRBD1 (6 bases). Between the trimmed V and J ends, which lost 3 bases and 9 bases, there was a span of 12 bases. There are 12 residues in the CDR3. CDR3 nucleotides: TGTGCCAGCAGTTTGAAGGGGACACCGCAGTACTTC. Its protein is CASSLKGTPQYF.

This clonotype was seen a handful of times. The chain carries TRBV28 and TRBJ2-7, with TRBD2 matching 10 bases. Germline V gene lookup returns CDR1 MDHEN and CDR2 SYDVKM. The CDR3 loop spans 14 amino acids. V shed 5 bases, J shed 3 bases, and the junction held 4 bases outside the gene matches. DNA of the CDR3: TGTGCCAGCAGTAGCCTAGCGGGGGTCTACGAGCAGTACGTC. Translated, it gives CASSSLAGVYEQYV.

This clonotype was observed a handful of times. The CDR3 nucleotides are TGTGCCAGCAGCTTAGGGCTCGCCGGGTGGGCTGAAGCTTTCTTT. This gives the protein CASSLGLAGWAEAFF. The V gene is TRBV7-6, the J gene TRBJ1-1, with D hard to call. CDR1 and CDR2 (germline): SGHVS, FNYEAQ. V lost 1 base and J 6 bases, leaving 15 bases between the germline ends. The CDR3 is 15 amino acids.

This clonotype has just a few counts. The genes are TRBV27 and TRBJ2-5; D possibly corresponds to TRBD1 (7 bases). The length of the CDR3 is 15 residues. The germline V gene has CDR1 MNHEY and CDR2 SMNVEV (reference sequence). Trimming took 4 bases from V and 5 from J, leaving 17 bases between them. CDR3 amino acids: CASSWRGRVGETQYF. In DNA, the CDR3 is TGTGCCAGCAGTTGGAGGGGGCGAGTGGGGGAGACCCAGTACTTC.

This clonotype showed up just a few times. This CDR3 reads CASRGAGGETQYF. CDR3 DNA sequence: TGTGCCAGCAGGGGAGCAGGAGGAGAGACCCAGTACTTC. The rearrangement joins TRBV28 to TRBJ2-5; tentatively, D is TRBD2 (5 bases). CDR3 length equals 13 residues. The germline V gene encodes CDR1 MDHEN and CDR2 SYDVKM. V lost 6 bases and J 4 bases, leaving 12 bases between the germline ends.

The chain is built from TRBV27 and TRBJ2-2; maybe TRBD2 (5 bases). Trimming took off 3 bases at V and 13 bases at J, with 18 bases between the two ends. Germline V gene lookup returns CDR1 MNHEY and CDR2 SMNVEV (reference sequence). This CDR3 contains 14 residues. CDR3 region: CASSFGTSGLRLFF. As DNA, the CDR3 is TGTGCCAGCAGTTTCGGAACAAGCGGACTTAGGCTGTTTTTT.

The sample holds one count of this clonotype. The V call is TRBV20-1, the J call TRBJ1-1, with D hard to call. Germline CDR1 is DFQATT and CDR2 is SNEGSKA (reference sequence). This CDR3 region has 14 residues. V lost 1 base and J 6 bases, leaving 15 bases between the germline ends. CDR3 DNA sequence: TGCAGTGCTAGAGGAGCCCCCTTTGTGGCTGAAGCTTTCTTT. Translated: CSARGAPFVAEAFF.

This clonotype showed up just a few times. The chain uses TRBV6-2 or TRBV6-3 and TRBJ1-2; the D is unclear. The CDR3 spans 14 residues. Deletions cut 2 bases from V and 4 bases from J, with 11 bases between. The V gene's germline CDR1 is MNHEY and CDR2 SVGEGT. In DNA form, the CDR3 reads TGTGCCAGCAGTTACGGTGTCCTCCTCTATGGCTACACCTTC. Its protein product is CASSYGVLLYGYTF.

This clonotype occurred many times. Here the CDR3 reads CASSRSGQRDTEAFF. DNA for the CDR3: TGTGCCAGCAGCCGTTCGGGACAGAGGGACACTGAAGCTTTCTTT. This sequence joins TRBV7-6 and TRBJ1-1; TRBD1 matches at 7 bases. The germline CDR1 and CDR2 sequences are SGHVS and FNYEAQ. J gave up 3 bases and V 5 bases, and 9 bases lay outside the gene matches. This CDR3 has 15 amino acids. Variable domain in full (rest from reference TRBV7-6 and TRBJ1-1): GAGVSQSPRYKVTKRGQDVALRCDPISGHVSLYWYRQALGQGPEFLTYFNYEAQQDKSGLPNDRFSAERPEGSISTLTIQRTEQRDSAMYRCASSRSGQRDTEAFFGQGTRLTVV.

The chain uses TRBV10-3 and TRBJ1-5; unclear D gene. V lost 5 bases and J lost 1, with 9 bases in between. CDR1 and CDR2 from the germline V gene are ENHRY and SYGVKD. The CDR3 runs 14 residues. Here the CDR3 reads CAISPGSSNQPQHF. The CDR3 region has the DNA TGTGCCATCAGTCCGGGGTCGAGCAATCAGCCCCAGCATTTT.

The CDR3 here is CASSLGVLGPGANYGYTF. In nucleotides, the CDR3 is TGTGCCAGCAGCTTAGGTGTTCTTGGGCCGGGAGCAAACTATGGCTACACCTTC. The V gene is TRBV11-2, the J gene TRBJ1-2; no clear D. The CDR3 spans 18 residues. In germline, CDR1 is SGHAT, CDR2 FQNNGV. V was pared by 1 base and J by 2 bases, with 20 bases between. The variable domain in full, completed from reference TRBV11-2 and TRBJ1-2, reads EAGVAQSPRYKIIEKRQSVAFWCNPISGHATLYWYQQILGQGPKLLIQFQNNGVVDDSQLPKDRFSAERLKGVDSTLKIQPAKLEDSAVYLCASSLGVLGPGANYGYTFGSGTRLTVV.

This clonotype was seen a handful of times. This chain links TRBV7-2 with TRBJ2-1; D may be TRBD2 (5 bases). With 3 bases removed from V and 4 bases from J, the gap between germline ends came to 10 bases. The germline V gene has CDR1 SGHTA and CDR2 FQGNSA. There are 14 residues in the CDR3. The CDR3 DNA reads TGTGCCAGCAGCTTTGTGTCGGGGTACAATGAGCAGTTCTTC. As protein: CASSFVSGYNEQFF.

The rearrangement links TRBV7-6 to TRBJ1-1; the D is unclear. This CDR3 has 14 residues. From germline, CDR1 is SGHVS and CDR2 FNYEAQ. The germline V and J ends were trimmed by 7 bases and 5 bases, with 17 bases remaining between them. CDR3 bases: TGTGCCAGCATCTCGTGGGGATGGGAAACTGAAGCTTTCTTT. This codes for CASISWGWETEAFF.

This chain joins TRBV28 and TRBJ2-5; D is unresolved. CDR3 size: 13 residues. Trimming took off 6 bases at V and 2 bases at J, with 10 bases between the two ends. The germline V gene encodes CDR1 MDHEN and CDR2 SYDVKM. CDR3 region: CASRKKGQETQYF. As DNA, the CDR3 is TGTGCCAGCAGGAAAAAGGGTCAAGAGACCCAGTACTTC.

This clonotype was seen ten or more times. The chain links TRBV7-2 to TRBJ2-2; D possibly corresponds to TRBD2 (6 bases). This CDR3 has 16 amino acids. V dropped 5 bases and J dropped 4 bases, with 17 bases sitting between them. Germline V gives CDR1 SGHTA, CDR2 FQGNSA. The CDR3 spells CASSPPGLMITGELFF. CDR3 DNA sequence: TGTGCCAGCAGCCCGCCCGGACTAATGATCACCGGGGAGCTGTTTTTT.

A word on this clonotype: Sequence at one end of the junction differs from germline and may be a read error. The J gene is TRBJ1-1, the V gene TRBV7-7; a possible D gene is TRBD1 (6 bases). CDR3 length: 13 residues. Germline V gives CDR1 SSHAT, CDR2 FNYEAQ (reference sequence). Here the CDR3 reads CASSLGQHTEAFF. As DNA, the CDR3 is TGTGCTAGCAGCCTAGGACAGCACACTGAAGCTTTCTTT.

V usage is TRBV6-2 or TRBV6-3 and J usage is TRBJ1-1; 7 bases are a match to TRBD1. The CDR3 has 13 residues. V gave up 7 bases and J gave up 6 bases; unmatched junction bases: 8. Germline values: CDR1 MNHEY, CDR2 SVGEGT. CDR3 amino acids: CASTLGGQAEAFF. CDR3 coding DNA: TGTGCCAGCACCCTCGGTGGACAGGCTGAAGCTTTCTTT.

This clonotype showed up many times. The genes are TRBV7-8 and TRBJ2-2; the match to TRBD1 covers 7 bases. After removal of 1 base from V and 5 bases from J, the junction contained 4 bases not matched to a gene. The CDR3 runs to 15 residues. Germline assignment: CDR1 SGHVS and CDR2 FQNEAQ. The CDR3 here is CASSLEGGRTGELFF. The CDR3 DNA sequence: TGTGCCAGCAGCTTAGAAGGGGGCCGGACCGGGGAGCTGTTTTTT.

The chain uses TRBV20-1 and TRBJ2-1, with D possibly matching TRBD1 (5 bases). The CDR3 length is 12 residues. Germline V gives CDR1 DFQATT, CDR2 SNEGSKA (reference sequence). Trimming took off 7 bases at V and 9 bases at J, with 16 bases between the two ends. The CDR3 spells CSDKAQGGEQFF. Written as DNA, the CDR3 is TGCAGTGATAAAGCGCAGGGTGGTGAGCAGTTCTTC.